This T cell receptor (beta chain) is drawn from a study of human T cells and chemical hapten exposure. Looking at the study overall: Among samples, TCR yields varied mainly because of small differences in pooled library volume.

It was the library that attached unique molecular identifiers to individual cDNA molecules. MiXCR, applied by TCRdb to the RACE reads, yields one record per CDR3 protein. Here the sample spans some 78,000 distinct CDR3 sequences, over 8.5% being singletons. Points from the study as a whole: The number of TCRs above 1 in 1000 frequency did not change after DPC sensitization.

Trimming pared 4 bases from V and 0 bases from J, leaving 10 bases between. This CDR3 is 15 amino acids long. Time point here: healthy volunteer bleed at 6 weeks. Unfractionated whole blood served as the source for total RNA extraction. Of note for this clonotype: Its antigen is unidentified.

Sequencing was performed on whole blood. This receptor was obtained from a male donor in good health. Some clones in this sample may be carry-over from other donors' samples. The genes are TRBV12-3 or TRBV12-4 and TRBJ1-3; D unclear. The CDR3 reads CASSSRRNSGNTIYF. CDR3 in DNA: TGTGCCAGCAGTTCGCGACGGAACTCTGGAAACACCATATATTTT.